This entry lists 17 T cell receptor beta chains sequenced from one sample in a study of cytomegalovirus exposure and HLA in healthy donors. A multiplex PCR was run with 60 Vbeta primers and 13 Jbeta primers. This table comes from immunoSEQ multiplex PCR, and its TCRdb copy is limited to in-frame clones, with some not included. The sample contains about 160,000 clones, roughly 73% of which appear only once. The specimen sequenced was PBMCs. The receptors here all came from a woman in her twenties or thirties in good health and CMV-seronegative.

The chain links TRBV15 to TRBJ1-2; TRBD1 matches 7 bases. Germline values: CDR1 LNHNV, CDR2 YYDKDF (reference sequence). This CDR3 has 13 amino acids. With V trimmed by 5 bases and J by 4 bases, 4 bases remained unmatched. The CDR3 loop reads CATSEGQLYGYTF. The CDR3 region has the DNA TGTGCCACCAGCGAGGGACAGCTCTATGGCTACACCTTC.

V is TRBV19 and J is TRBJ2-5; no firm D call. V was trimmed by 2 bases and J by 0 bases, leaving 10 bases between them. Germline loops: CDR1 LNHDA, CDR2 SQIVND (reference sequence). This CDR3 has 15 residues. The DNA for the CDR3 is TGTGCCAGTAGTATACGGCAGAGGTACCAAGAGACCCAGTACTTC. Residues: CASSIRQRYQETQYF.

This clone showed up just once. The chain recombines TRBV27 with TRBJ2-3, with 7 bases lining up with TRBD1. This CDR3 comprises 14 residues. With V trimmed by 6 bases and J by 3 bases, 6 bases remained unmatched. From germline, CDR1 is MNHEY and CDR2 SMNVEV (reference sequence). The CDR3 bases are TGTGCCAGCAGAAGGGCAGGGGGTACAGATACGCAGTATTTT. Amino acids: CASRRAGGTDTQYF.

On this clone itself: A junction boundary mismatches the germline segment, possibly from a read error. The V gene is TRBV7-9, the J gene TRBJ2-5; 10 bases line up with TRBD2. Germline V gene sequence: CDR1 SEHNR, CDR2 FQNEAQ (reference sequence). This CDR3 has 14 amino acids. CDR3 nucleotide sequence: TGTTCCAGCAGCTTAGGACTAGCGGAAGAGACCCAGTACTTC. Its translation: CSSSLGLAEETQYF.

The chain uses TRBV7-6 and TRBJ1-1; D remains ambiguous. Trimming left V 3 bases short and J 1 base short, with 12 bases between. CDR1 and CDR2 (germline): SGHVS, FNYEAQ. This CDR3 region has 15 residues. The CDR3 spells CASSFVNGQNTEAFF. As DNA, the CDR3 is TGTGCCAGCAGCTTTGTAAATGGGCAGAACACTGAAGCTTTCTTT.

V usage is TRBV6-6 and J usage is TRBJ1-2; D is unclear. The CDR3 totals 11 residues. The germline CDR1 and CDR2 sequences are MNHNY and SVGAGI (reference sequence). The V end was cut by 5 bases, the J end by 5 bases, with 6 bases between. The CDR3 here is CASSEIYGYTF. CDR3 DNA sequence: TGTGCCAGCAGTGAGATATATGGCTACACCTTC.

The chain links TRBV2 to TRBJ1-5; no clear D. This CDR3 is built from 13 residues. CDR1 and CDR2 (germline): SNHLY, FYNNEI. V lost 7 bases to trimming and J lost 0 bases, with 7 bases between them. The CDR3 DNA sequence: TGTGCCAGCAAACGGGATAGCAATCAGCCCCAGCATTTT. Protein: CASKRDSNQPQHF.

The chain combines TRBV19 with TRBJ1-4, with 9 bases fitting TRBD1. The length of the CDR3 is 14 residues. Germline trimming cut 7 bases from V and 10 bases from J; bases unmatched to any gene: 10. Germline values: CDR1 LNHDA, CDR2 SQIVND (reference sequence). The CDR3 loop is CASTPTGGLRKLFF. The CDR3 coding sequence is TGTGCCAGTACCCCGACAGGGGGTTTGCGAAAACTGTTTTTT.

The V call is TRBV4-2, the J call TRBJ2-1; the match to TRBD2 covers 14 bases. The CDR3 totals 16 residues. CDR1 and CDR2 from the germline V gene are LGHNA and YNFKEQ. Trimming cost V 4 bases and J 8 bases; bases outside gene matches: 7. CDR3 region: CASSRMTSGGADEQFF. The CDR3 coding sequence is TGTGCCAGCAGCCGAATGACTAGCGGGGGGGCCGATGAGCAGTTCTTC.

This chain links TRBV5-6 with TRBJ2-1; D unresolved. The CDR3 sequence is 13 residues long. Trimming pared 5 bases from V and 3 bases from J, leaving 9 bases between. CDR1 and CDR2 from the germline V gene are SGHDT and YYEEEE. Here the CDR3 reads CASSRESYNEQFF. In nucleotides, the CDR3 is TGTGCCAGCAGTCGAGAGAGCTACAATGAGCAGTTCTTC.

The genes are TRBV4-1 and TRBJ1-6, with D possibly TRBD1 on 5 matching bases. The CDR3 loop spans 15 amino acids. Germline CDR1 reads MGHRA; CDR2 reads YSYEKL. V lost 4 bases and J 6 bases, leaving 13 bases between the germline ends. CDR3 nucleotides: TGCGCCAGCAGCCCTCCAGGGATCGGTAATTCACCCCTCCACTTT. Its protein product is CASSPPGIGNSPLHF.

CDR3 DNA: TGTGCCATCAGTGAGGCGGGGGGGCTGACCCAGTACTTC. Translating gives CAISEAGGLTQYF. This chain links TRBV10-3 with TRBJ2-5; 9 bases align to TRBD2. Germline lookup yields CDR1 ENHRY and CDR2 SYGVKD. The V and J ends lost 2 bases and 7 bases, in that order; junction bases with no gene match: 2. The CDR3 runs to 13 residues.

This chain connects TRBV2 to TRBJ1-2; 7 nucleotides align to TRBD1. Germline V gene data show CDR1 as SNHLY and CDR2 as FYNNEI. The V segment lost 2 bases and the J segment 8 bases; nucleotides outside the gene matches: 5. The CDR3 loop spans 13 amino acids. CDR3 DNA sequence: TGTGCCAGCAGTGAATTCCCAGGGGGAGGCTACACCTTC. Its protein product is CASSEFPGGGYTF.

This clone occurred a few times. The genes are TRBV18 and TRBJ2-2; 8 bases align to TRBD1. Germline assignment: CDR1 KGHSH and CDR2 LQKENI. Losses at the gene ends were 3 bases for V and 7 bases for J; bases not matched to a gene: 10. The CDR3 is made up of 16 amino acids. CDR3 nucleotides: TGTGCCAGCTCACCGTCACGCCGGGACAGGCTCGGGGAGCTGTTTTTT. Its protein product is CASSPSRRDRLGELFF.

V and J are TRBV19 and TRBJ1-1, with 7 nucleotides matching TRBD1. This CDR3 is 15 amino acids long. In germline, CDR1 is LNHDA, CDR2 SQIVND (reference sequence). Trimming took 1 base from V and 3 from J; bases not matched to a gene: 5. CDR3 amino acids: CASSIVGQEYTEAFF. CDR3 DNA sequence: TGTGCCAGTAGTATAGTCGGACAGGAGTACACTGAAGCTTTCTTT.

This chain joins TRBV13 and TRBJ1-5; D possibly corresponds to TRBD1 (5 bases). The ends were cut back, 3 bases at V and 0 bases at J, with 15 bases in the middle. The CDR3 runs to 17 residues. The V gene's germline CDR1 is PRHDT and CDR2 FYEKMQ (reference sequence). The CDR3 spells CASSFRQWGGSNQPQHF. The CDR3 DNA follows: TGTGCCAGCAGCTTTAGACAGTGGGGCGGTAGCAATCAGCCCCAGCATTTT.

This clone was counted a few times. The CDR3 reads CASSLISGGRGEQYF. CDR3 in DNA: TGCGCCAGCAGCTTGATTTCAGGGGGCCGAGGCGAGCAGTACTTC. The chain uses TRBV5-1 and TRBJ2-7; TRBD1 agrees at 8 bases. This CDR3 region has 15 residues. The germline V gene has CDR1 SGHRS and CDR2 YFSETQ. With V trimmed by 1 base and J by 6 bases, 9 bases remained unmatched.